The 16 T cell receptor beta chains listed next were all sequenced from one sample in a study of blood T cells in healthy people across ages. The use of a sample-barcoded 5' primer and a J-beta primer mix characterized a second PCR of roughly 6 to 11 cycles. A single record per CDR3 protein comes from TCRdb applying MiXCR to the 5' RACE reads. This sample has under 1,000,000 distinct CDR3 sequences; about 34% occur once, and the top ten carry over 10%. Specimen: blood. The receptor source for this set is a man aged 18-30 years in good health.

The chain has TRBV3-1 and TRBJ2-1; 9 bases match TRBD1. After removal of 2 bases from V and 7 bases from J, the junction contained 3 bases not matched to a gene. The CDR3 runs 14 residues. Germline CDR1 is LGHDT and CDR2 is YNNKEL (reference sequence). As DNA, the CDR3 is TGTGCCAGCAGCCAATTGGGACAGGGTAATGAGCAGTTCTTC. Encoded protein: CASSQLGQGNEQFF.

The V and J genes are TRBV12-3 or TRBV12-4 and TRBJ1-1; TRBD1 aligns across 9 bases. The V gene end was trimmed by 6 bases and the J gene end by 3 bases; junction bases not matched to a gene: 11. The CDR3 spans 16 residues. The CDR3 reads CASSPGQGNMDTEAFF. The CDR3 DNA sequence: TGTGCCAGCAGCCCGGGACAGGGAAACATGGACACTGAAGCTTTCTTT.

This clonotype was counted only a few times. This chain connects TRBV5-6 to TRBJ2-1; D is possibly TRBD2 (7 bases). The V end was cut by 2 bases, the J end by 5 bases, with 14 bases between. Germline V CDR1 and CDR2: SGHDT, YYEEEE. The CDR3 spans 15 residues. In DNA, the CDR3 is TGTGCCAGCAGCTTTGGCTGGGGGGGCCACAATGAGCAGTTCTTC. Translating gives CASSFGWGGHNEQFF.

The chain employs TRBV20-1 and TRBJ1-1, with a tentative D call TRBD1 (5 bases). The V end was cut by 3 bases, the J end by 5 bases, with 13 bases between. The CDR3 sequence is 13 residues long. In germline, CDR1 is DFQATT, CDR2 SNEGSKA (reference sequence). DNA of the CDR3: TGCAGTGCTAGCCCTCCGGGGGGTACTGAAGCTTTCTTT. Its translation is CSASPPGGTEAFF.

The sample holds a few counts of this clonotype. The chain has TRBV6-6 and TRBJ2-7; TRBD2 agrees at 7 bases. The CDR3 contains 14 residues. Germline values: CDR1 MNHNY, CDR2 SVGAGI (reference sequence). Trimming at V came to 2 bases and at J to 4 bases, leaving 5 bases not matched to a gene. The CDR3 here is CASSYRLGGYEQYF. For the CDR3, the DNA is TGTGCCAGCAGTTACAGGTTGGGGGGGTACGAGCAGTACTTC.

This clonotype came up once. The CDR3 loop reads CASSDPQDSGGADEQFF. CDR3 DNA: TGCGCCAGCAGTGACCCCCAGGACAGCGGGGGGGCGGATGAGCAGTTCTTC. J is TRBJ2-1 and V is TRBV10-1, with 10 positions matching TRBD2. This CDR3 has 17 amino acids. CDR1 and CDR2 (germline): WNHNN, SYGVQD (reference sequence). V dropped 3 bases and J dropped 8; count of bases not matched to a gene: 13.

This clonotype was detected only a few times. V is TRBV12-3 or TRBV12-4 and J is TRBJ2-3, with 8 bases aligning to TRBD1. Trimming cost V 8 bases and J 8 bases; bases outside gene matches: 18. The CDR3 extends over 16 amino acids. DNA for the CDR3: TGTGCCAGCTCTTTAGGCCCAGGACAGGGTGCGGGTACGCAGTATTTT. Its protein is CASSLGPGQGAGTQYF.

V gene TRBV12-3 or TRBV12-4 combines with J gene TRBJ1-1; D is uncertain. V lost 6 bases to trimming and J lost 5 bases, with 7 bases between them. This CDR3 is built from 11 residues. The CDR3 sequence is CASRGRTEAFF. DNA for the CDR3: TGTGCCAGCAGAGGTAGGACTGAAGCTTTCTTT.

V and J are TRBV20-1 and TRBJ1-6; 9 bases are shared with TRBD1. CDR1 and CDR2 (germline): DFQATT, SNEGSKA (reference sequence). V shed 2 bases, J shed 7 bases, and the junction held 6 bases outside the gene matches. There are 15 residues in the CDR3. The CDR3 loop is CSARSPGTGNSPLHF. In nucleotides, the CDR3 is TGCAGTGCTAGATCACCCGGGACAGGGAATTCACCCCTCCACTTT.

The chain joins TRBV10-3 to TRBJ1-5; 10 nucleotides match TRBD1. Germline CDR1 reads ENHRY; CDR2 reads SYGVKD. CDR3 length: 15 amino acids. Unmatched junction bases numbered 6, after V lost 10 bases and J lost 0 bases. The CDR3 is CATRQGAVSNQPQHF. The CDR3 bases are TGTGCCACCCGACAGGGGGCTGTTAGCAATCAGCCCCAGCATTTT.

The V and J genes are TRBV18 and TRBJ1-5; 9 nucleotides match TRBD1. The CDR3 has 15 amino acids. CDR1 and CDR2 from the germline V gene are KGHSH and LQKENI. Trimming removed 3 bases from V and 5 bases from J; junction bases left unmatched: 5. This chain's CDR3 is CASSPRDREYQPQHF. Written as DNA, the CDR3 is TGTGCCAGCTCACCCCGGGACAGGGAGTATCAGCCCCAGCATTTT.

J is TRBJ2-6 and V is TRBV12-3 or TRBV12-4; 10 bases agree with TRBD1. This CDR3 has 17 amino acids. V shed 4 bases, J shed 0 bases, and the junction held 3 bases outside the gene matches. For the CDR3, the DNA is TGTGCCAGCAGTTCCAGACAGGGGGCCTCTGGGGCCAACGTCCTGACTTTC. It yields the protein CASSSRQGASGANVLTF.

This clonotype was counted between two and nine times. The V call is TRBV20-1, the J call TRBJ2-5; possible D gene TRBD1, 6 bases. Germline values: CDR1 DFQATT, CDR2 SNEGSKA (reference sequence). V lost 5 bases and J lost 1, with 14 bases in between. The CDR3 contains 14 residues. CDR3 nucleotides: TGCAGTGCTTGGGACATCAGTCTCCAAGAGACCCAGTACTTC. This sequence encodes CSAWDISLQETQYF.

The gene calls are TRBV12-3 or TRBV12-4 and TRBJ2-1; 7 bases are shared with TRBD2. Losses at the gene ends were 5 bases for V and 7 bases for J; bases not matched to a gene: 14. CDR3 length equals 16 residues. CDR3 in DNA: TGTGCCAGCAGTCCCCCCCGGGACGGGGGAGGGAATGAGCAGTTCTTC. The encoded protein is CASSPPRDGGGNEQFF.

V is TRBV11-3 and J is TRBJ2-3, with D unresolved. CDR1 and CDR2 (germline): SGHNT, YENEEA. V was pared by 5 bases and J by 4 bases, with 10 bases between. The CDR3 length is 13 residues. The CDR3 DNA sequence: TGTGCCAGCAGCACCGCGTTTGCAGATACGCAGTATTTT. Amino acids: CASSTAFADTQYF. Full variable domain (missing parts from reference TRBV11-3 and TRBJ2-3): EAGVVQSPRYKIIEKKQPVAFWCNPISGHNTLYWYLQNLGQGPELLIRYENEEAVDDSQLPKDRFSAERLKGVDSTLKIQPAELGDSAVYLCASSTAFADTQYFGPGTRLTVL.

The chain combines TRBV20-1 with TRBJ1-6; 7 bases fit TRBD1. The CDR3 covers 17 residues. With 4 bases clipped from V and 0 bases from J, the junction kept 9 bases outside the gene matches. Germline CDR1 and CDR2: DFQATT and SNEGSKA (reference sequence). CDR3 sequence (DNA): TGCAGTGCTAAACCTCCAGGGGGACGCTCCTATAATTCACCCCTCCACTTT. Translating it yields CSAKPPGGRSYNSPLHF.